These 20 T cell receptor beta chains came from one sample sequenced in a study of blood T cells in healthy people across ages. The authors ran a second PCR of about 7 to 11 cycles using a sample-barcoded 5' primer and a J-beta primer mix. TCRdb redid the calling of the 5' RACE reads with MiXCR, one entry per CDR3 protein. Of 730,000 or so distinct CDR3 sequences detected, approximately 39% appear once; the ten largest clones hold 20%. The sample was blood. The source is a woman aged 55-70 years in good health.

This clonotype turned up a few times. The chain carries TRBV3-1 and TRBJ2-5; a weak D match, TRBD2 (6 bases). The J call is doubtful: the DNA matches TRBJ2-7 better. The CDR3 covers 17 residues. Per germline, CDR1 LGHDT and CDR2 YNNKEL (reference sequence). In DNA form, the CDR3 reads TGTGCCAGCAGCCAAGATGGGCGGTCAGGGAGGACGCACGAGCAGTACTTC. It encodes CASSQDGRSGRTHEQYF.

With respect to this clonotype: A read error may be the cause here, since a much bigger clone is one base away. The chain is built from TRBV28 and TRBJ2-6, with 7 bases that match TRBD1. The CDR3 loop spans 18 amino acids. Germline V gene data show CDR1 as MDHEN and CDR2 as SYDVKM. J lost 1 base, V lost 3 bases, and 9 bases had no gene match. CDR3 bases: TGTGCCAGCAGTTTTTGGGACAGTTCCGCGTCTGGGGCCAACGTCCTGACTTTC. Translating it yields CASSFWDSSASGANVLTF.

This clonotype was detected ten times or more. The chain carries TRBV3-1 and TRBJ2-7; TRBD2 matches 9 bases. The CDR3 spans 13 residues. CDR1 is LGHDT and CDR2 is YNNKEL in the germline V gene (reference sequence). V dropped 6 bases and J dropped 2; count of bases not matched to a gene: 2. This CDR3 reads CASRASGTYEQYF. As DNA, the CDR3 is TGTGCCAGCAGGGCTAGCGGGACCTACGAGCAGTACTTC.

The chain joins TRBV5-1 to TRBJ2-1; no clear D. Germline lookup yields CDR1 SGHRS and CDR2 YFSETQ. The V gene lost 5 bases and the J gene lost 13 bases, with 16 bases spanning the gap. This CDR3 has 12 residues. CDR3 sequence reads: CASRISRETQFF. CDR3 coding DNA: TGCGCCAGCAGAATTTCAAGAGAGACCCAGTTCTTC. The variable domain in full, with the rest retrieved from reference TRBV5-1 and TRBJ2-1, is KAGVTQTPRYLIKTRGQQVTLSCSPISGHRSVSWYQQTPGQGLQFLFEYFSETQRNKGNFPGRFSGRQFSNSRSEMNVSTLELGDSALYLCASRISRETQFFGPGTRLTVL.

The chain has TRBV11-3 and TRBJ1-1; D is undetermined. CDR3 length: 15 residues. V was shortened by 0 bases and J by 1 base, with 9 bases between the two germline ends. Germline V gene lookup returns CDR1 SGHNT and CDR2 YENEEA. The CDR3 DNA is TGTGCCAGCAGCTTAGACGGGGAAGCGAACACTGAAGCTTTCTTT. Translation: CASSLDGEANTEAFF.

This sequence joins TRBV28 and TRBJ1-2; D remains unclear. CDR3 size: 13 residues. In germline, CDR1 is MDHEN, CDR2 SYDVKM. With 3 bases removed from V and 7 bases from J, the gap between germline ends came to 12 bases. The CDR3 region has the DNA TGTGCCAGCAGTTTTAATCCGCCGGCTGGCTACACCTTC. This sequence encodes CASSFNPPAGYTF.

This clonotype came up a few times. DNA of the CDR3: TGTGCCAGCGGACAACCGGGCTTTCCCACTAATGAGCAGTTCTTC. As protein: CASGQPGFPTNEQFF. V and J are TRBV7-8 and TRBJ2-1, with D possibly TRBD1 on 5 matching bases. The CDR3 is made up of 15 amino acids. The ends were cut back, 8 bases at V and 7 bases at J, with 21 bases in the middle. The germline CDR1 and CDR2 sequences are SGHVS and FQNEAQ.

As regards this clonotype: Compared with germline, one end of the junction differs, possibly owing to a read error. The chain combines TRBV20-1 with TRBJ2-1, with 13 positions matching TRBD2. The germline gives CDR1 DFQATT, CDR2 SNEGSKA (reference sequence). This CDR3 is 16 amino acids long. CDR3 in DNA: TGCGGTGCTAGAGTCCCGGGACTAGCGGGATCCGGTGAGCAGTTCTTC. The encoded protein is CGARVPGLAGSGEQFF.

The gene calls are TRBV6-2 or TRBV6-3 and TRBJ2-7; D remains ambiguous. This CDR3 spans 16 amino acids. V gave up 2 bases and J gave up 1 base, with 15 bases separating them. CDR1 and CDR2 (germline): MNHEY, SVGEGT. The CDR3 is CASSYPLYRQSYEQYF. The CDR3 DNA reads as TGTGCCAGCAGTTACCCCCTATACCGGCAGTCCTACGAGCAGTACTTC.

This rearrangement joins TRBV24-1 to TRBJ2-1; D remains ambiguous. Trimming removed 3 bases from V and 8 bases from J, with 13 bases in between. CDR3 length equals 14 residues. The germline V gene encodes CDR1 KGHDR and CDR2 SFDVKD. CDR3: CATSDPRQLDEQFF. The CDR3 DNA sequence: TGTGCCACCAGTGATCCGCGGCAGTTGGATGAGCAGTTCTTC.

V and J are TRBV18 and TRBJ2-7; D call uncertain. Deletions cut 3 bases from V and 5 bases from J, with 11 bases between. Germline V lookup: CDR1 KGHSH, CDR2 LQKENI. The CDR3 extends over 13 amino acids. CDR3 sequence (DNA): TGTGCCAGCTCACCTCTAGTTCGGGACGAGCAGTACTTC. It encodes CASSPLVRDEQYF.

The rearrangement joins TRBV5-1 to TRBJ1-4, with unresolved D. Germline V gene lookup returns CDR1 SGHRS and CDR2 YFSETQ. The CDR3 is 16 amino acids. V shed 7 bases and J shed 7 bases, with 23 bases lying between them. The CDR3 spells CASGRSDTAIGEKLFF. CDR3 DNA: TGCGCCAGCGGTCGGAGTGACACGGCTATCGGTGAAAAACTGTTTTTT.

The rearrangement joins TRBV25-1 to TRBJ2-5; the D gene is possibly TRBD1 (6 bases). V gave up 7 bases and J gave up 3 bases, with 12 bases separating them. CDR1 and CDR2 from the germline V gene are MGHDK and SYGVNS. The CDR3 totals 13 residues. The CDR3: CASTRDTEETQYF. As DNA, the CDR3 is TGTGCCAGCACCCGGGACACCGAAGAGACCCAGTACTTC.

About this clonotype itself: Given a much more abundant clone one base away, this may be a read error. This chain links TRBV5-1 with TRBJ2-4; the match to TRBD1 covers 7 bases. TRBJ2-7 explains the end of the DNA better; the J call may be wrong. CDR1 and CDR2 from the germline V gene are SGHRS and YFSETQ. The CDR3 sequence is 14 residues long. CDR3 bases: TGCGCCAGCGGCACTACCCGGGACAGCTACGAGCAGTACTTC. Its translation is CASGTTRDSYEQYF.

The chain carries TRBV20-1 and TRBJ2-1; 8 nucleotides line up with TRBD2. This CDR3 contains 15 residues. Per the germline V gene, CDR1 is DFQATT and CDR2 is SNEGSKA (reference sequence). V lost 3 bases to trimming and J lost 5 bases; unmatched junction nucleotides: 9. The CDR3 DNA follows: TGCAGTGCTAGTATTCCGGGACTAGTTGACAATGAGCAGTTCTTC. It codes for CSASIPGLVDNEQFF.

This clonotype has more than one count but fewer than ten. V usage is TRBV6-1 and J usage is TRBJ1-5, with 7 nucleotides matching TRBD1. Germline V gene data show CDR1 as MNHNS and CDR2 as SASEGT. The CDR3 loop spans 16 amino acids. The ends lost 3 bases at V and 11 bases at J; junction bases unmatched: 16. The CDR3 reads CASSDANRDRFRAQHF. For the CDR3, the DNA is TGTGCCAGCAGTGATGCTAACCGGGACAGATTCAGGGCCCAGCATTTT.

This CDR3 reads CSADRLGDGTQYF. CDR3 nucleotides: TGCAGTGCCGACCGGCTAGGCGACGGGACCCAGTACTTC. V and J are TRBV20-1 and TRBJ2-5; D unresolved. Germline CDR1 is DFQATT and CDR2 is SNEGSKA (reference sequence). The ends were cut back, 6 bases at V and 7 bases at J, with 18 bases in the middle. The CDR3 runs 13 residues.

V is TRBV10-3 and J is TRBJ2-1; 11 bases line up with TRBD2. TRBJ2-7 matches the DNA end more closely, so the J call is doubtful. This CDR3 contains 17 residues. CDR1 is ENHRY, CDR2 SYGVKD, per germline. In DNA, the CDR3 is TGTGCCATCAGTGAGTTGTCTAGCGGGGGGAAATACAATGAGCAGTACTTC. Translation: CAISELSSGGKYNEQYF.

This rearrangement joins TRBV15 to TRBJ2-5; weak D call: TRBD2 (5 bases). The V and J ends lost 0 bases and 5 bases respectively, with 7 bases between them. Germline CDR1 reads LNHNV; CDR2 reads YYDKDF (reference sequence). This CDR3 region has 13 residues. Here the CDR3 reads CATSREQRETQYF. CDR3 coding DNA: TGTGCCACCAGCAGAGAACAGCGGGAGACCCAGTACTTC. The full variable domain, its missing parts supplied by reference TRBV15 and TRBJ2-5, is DAMVIQNPRYQVTQFGKPVTLSCSQTLNHNVMYWYQQKSSQAPKLLFHYYDKDFNNEADTPDNFQSRRPNTSFCFLDIRSPGLGDTAMYLCATSREQRETQYFGPGTRLLVL.

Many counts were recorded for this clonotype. The DNA of the CDR3 is TGTGCCAGCAGCTTAGTTGAACAGGGGTACCACAAAAACATTCAGTACTTC. Translation: CASSLVEQGYHKNIQYF. The V and J genes are TRBV7-2 and TRBJ2-4, with 7 positions matching TRBD1. Germline V gene sequence: CDR1 SGHTA, CDR2 FQGNSA. The CDR3 runs 17 residues. The V and J ends lost 1 base and 3 bases, in that order; junction bases with no gene match: 9.